Below, 27 T cell receptor beta chains from the same sample are listed, as sequenced in a study of blood T cell repertoires in COVID-19 (dated by TCRdb to the early 2020s). Library generation was performed with the immunoSEQ multiplex PCR assay. TCRdb's version of the immuneACCESS table is confined to in-frame rearrangements and falls short of the full clone set. An unresolved V gene accounts for under half of the shortfall where checked; the remainder is of unknown origin. The sample table holds approximately 61,000 clones, of which almost 90% were seen once. Of the sample, under 20% falls within the top ten clones. Material: peripheral blood. Receptors originate from an elderly woman with active COVID-19.

The genes are TRBV7-2 and TRBJ1-6; 7 bases fit TRBD1. The germline V gene encodes CDR1 SGHTA and CDR2 FQGNSA. CDR3 length equals 15 residues. The V and J ends lost 0 bases and 4 bases, in that order; junction bases with no gene match: 0. CDR3: CASSLATGYNSPLHF. CDR3 coding DNA: TGTGCCAGCAGCTTAGCGACAGGGTATAATTCACCCCTCCACTTT.

The chain joins TRBV6-5 to TRBJ2-7; TRBD1 might be the D (6 bases). Trimming removed 5 bases from V and 2 bases from J, with 13 bases in between. CDR1 and CDR2 from the germline V gene are MNHEY and SVGAGI. This CDR3 is 14 amino acids long. The CDR3 is CASSLRTVPYEQYF. CDR3 DNA sequence: TGTGCCAGCAGTCTTCGGACAGTTCCCTACGAGCAGTACTTC.

This clone was detected once. The V gene is TRBV5-1, the J gene TRBJ2-6; D may be TRBD1 (6 bases). The V end was cut by 4 bases, the J end by 0 bases, with 11 bases between. The germline gives CDR1 SGHRS, CDR2 YFSETQ. The CDR3 is made up of 16 amino acids. In DNA, the CDR3 is TGCGCCAGCAGCCTACAGGGATACTCTGGGGCCAACGTCCTGACTTTC. Residues: CASSLQGYSGANVLTF.

The chain links TRBV7-8 to TRBJ2-3; TRBD2 agrees at 8 bases. The CDR3 sequence is 17 residues long. Germline CDR1 reads SGHVS; CDR2 reads FQNEAQ. V lost 2 bases to trimming and J lost 0 bases; unmatched junction nucleotides: 7. The CDR3 protein is CASSLSASGSSTDTQYF. The DNA for the CDR3 is TGTGCCAGCAGCTTATCGGCTAGCGGGTCTAGCACAGATACGCAGTATTTT.

Details on this clone: Other DNA sequences in this sample translate to the same CDR3. The rearrangement links TRBV4-2 to TRBJ1-4; D is possibly TRBD1 (5 bases). Between the trimmed V and J ends, which lost 0 bases and 6 bases, there was a span of 11 bases. The CDR3 loop spans 15 amino acids. From germline, CDR1 is LGHNA and CDR2 YNFKEQ. The CDR3 bases are TGTGCCAGCAGCCAAGATGGCCAGGGCGATGAAAAACTGTTTTTT. This translates into CASSQDGQGDEKLFF.

V usage is TRBV7-3 and J usage is TRBJ2-1; tentatively, D is TRBD2 (5 bases). Trimming shortened V by 2 bases and J by 1 base, and 15 bases separated the two germline ends. This CDR3 region has 17 residues. CDR1 is SGHTA and CDR2 is FQGTGA in the germline V gene. The CDR3 coding sequence is TGTGCCAGCAGCTTAGAGGGTGTCAGGAATTCCTACAATGAGCAGTTCTTC. Its translation is CASSLEGVRNSYNEQFF. The full variable domain, in which reference TRBV7-3 and TRBJ2-1 provide the parts outside the CDR3, is GAGVSQTPSNKVTEKGKYVELRCDPISGHTALYWYRQSLGQGPEFLIYFQGTGAADDSGLPNDRFFAVRPEGSVSTLKIQRTERGDSAVYLCASSLEGVRNSYNEQFFGPGTRLTVL.

This clone was seen a single time. The V call is TRBV5-5, the J call TRBJ1-1, with D unresolved. The length of the CDR3 is 14 residues. Germline CDR1 is SGHKS and CDR2 is YYEKEE (reference sequence). V dropped 4 bases and J dropped 4 bases, with 14 bases sitting between them. The CDR3 DNA reads as TGTGCCAGCAGCCCCTCGCGCCTTGGCACTGAAGCTTTCTTT. It is translated as CASSPSRLGTEAFF.

The CDR3 sequence is CAWSIQRGGTDTQYF. In nucleotides, the CDR3 is TGTGCCTGGAGTATCCAGCGGGGTGGGACAGATACGCAGTATTTT. The chain carries TRBV30 and TRBJ2-3; 7 bases are a match to TRBD2. V lost 2 bases to trimming and J lost 3 bases; unmatched junction nucleotides: 8. Germline-derived CDR1 and CDR2 are GTSNPN and SVGIG (reference sequence). The CDR3 loop spans 15 amino acids.

This clone has more than one count but fewer than ten. The chain has TRBV4-3 and TRBJ2-1; weak D call: TRBD1 (6 bases). This CDR3 region has 16 residues. CDR1 LGHNA and CDR2 YSLEER come from the germline V gene. The V end was cut by 3 bases, the J end by 3 bases, with 15 bases between. DNA for the CDR3: TGCGCCAGCAGCCATTTTACAGGGTGGGTCTACAATGAGCAGTTCTTC. Its translation: CASSHFTGWVYNEQFF.

The chain has TRBV24-1 and TRBJ2-2; TRBD1 agrees at 9 bases. This CDR3 has 17 residues. The germline gives CDR1 KGHDR, CDR2 SFDVKD. The V gene end was trimmed by 0 bases and the J gene end by 6 bases; junction bases not matched to a gene: 7. CDR3 loop: CATSDLSGTGSPGELFF. CDR3 nucleotides: TGTGCCACCAGTGATTTGTCCGGGACAGGGAGCCCCGGGGAGCTGTTTTTT.

V gene TRBV10-3 combines with J gene TRBJ2-3, with 11 bases lining up with TRBD2. V shed 6 bases, J shed 4 bases, and the junction held 15 bases outside the gene matches. Germline loops: CDR1 ENHRY, CDR2 SYGVKD. The CDR3 runs to 18 residues. In DNA, the CDR3 is TGTGCCATCAGACACTTCCCTAGCGGGGGGCCCGGGGCAGATACGCAGTATTTT. Amino acids: CAIRHFPSGGPGADTQYF.

The chain links TRBV18 to TRBJ2-5; 8 bases are shared with TRBD2. The CDR3 has 14 residues. The V segment lost 3 bases and the J segment 5 bases; nucleotides outside the gene matches: 5. Per the germline V gene, CDR1 is KGHSH and CDR2 is LQKENI. The chain's CDR3 is CASSPSGGRETQYF. Written as DNA, the CDR3 is TGTGCCAGCTCACCCAGCGGGGGCAGGGAGACCCAGTACTTC.

The chain uses TRBV3-1 (or the pseudogene TRBV3-2) and TRBJ1-2; D is perhaps TRBD1 (5 bases). This CDR3 has 13 amino acids. V was pared by 2 bases and J by 13 bases, with 17 bases between. Germline V gene sequence: CDR1 LGHDT, CDR2 YNNKEL (reference sequence). Written as DNA, the CDR3 is TGTGCCAGCAGCCAAACGTGGACACGCCGATGCACCTTC. Translation gives CASSQTWTRRCTF.

This chain connects TRBV10-3 to TRBJ2-7, with D maybe TRBD2 (5 bases). The CDR3 is made up of 14 amino acids. Trimming cost V 4 bases and J 0 bases, with 10 bases left between them. Looked up from germline, CDR1 is ENHRY and CDR2 is SYGVKD. CDR3 DNA sequence: TGTGCCATCAGTGGGGAGATTGGCTCCTACGAGCAGTACTTC. It encodes CAISGEIGSYEQYF.

The CDR3 loop is CASSYRGAWTGDQETQYF. CDR3 coding DNA: TGTGCCAGCAGCTACAGGGGGGCCTGGACAGGGGATCAAGAGACCCAGTACTTC. The V call is TRBV7-2, the J call TRBJ2-5; 9 bases align to TRBD1. There are 18 residues in the CDR3. CDR1 is SGHTA, CDR2 FQGNSA, per germline. Unmatched junction bases numbered 14, after V lost 4 bases and J lost 2 bases.

The genes are TRBV2 and TRBJ2-3, with D maybe TRBD2 (6 bases). CDR1 SNHLY and CDR2 FYNNEI come from the germline V gene. V lost 7 bases, J lost 0 bases, and 11 bases lay in between. This CDR3 is built from 14 residues. The CDR3 reads CASKAGSSTDTQYF. The CDR3 DNA follows: TGTGCCAGCAAGGCGGGGTCAAGCACAGATACGCAGTATTTT.

This sequence joins TRBV28 and TRBJ2-7; D is perhaps TRBD1 (6 bases). CDR3 length equals 15 residues. Between the trimmed V and J ends, which lost 2 bases and 0 bases, there was a span of 11 bases. Germline CDR1 MDHEN, CDR2 SYDVKM. This CDR3 reads CASSLRGSTSYEQYF. CDR3 DNA: TGTGCCAGCAGTTTAAGGGGGTCCACCTCCTACGAGCAGTACTTC.

V is TRBV5-4 and J is TRBJ2-5, with 8 bases matching TRBD1. Germline values: CDR1 SGHNT, CDR2 YYREEE (reference sequence). V lost 4 bases and J lost 3; bases outside the gene matches: 8. This CDR3 has 15 residues. The CDR3: CASSLGQGREETQYF. CDR3 nucleotide sequence: TGTGCCAGCAGCCTTGGACAGGGTAGGGAAGAGACCCAGTACTTC.

The V gene is TRBV5-1, the J gene TRBJ2-2, with TRBD1 matching 9 bases. This CDR3 comprises 18 residues. Germline loops: CDR1 SGHRS, CDR2 YFSETQ. The V and J ends lost 2 bases and 1 base, in that order; junction bases with no gene match: 9. This CDR3 reads CASSFQGQGRRNTGELFF. In DNA form, the CDR3 reads TGCGCCAGCAGCTTTCAGGGACAGGGAAGAAGGAACACCGGGGAGCTGTTTTTT.

The count of this clone is one. The genes are TRBV7-6 and TRBJ2-3; TRBD1 matches at 7 bases. V was pared by 4 bases and J by 1 base, with 8 bases of the junction left unmatched. The CDR3 extends over 16 amino acids. The V gene's germline CDR1 is SGHVS and CDR2 FNYEAQ. Written as DNA, the CDR3 is TGTGCCAGCAGCTCTTACAGGGGCGCGGGCACAGATACGCAGTATTTT. As protein: CASSSYRGAGTDTQYF.

This clone was seen once. This chain links TRBV19 with TRBJ2-1; D perhaps matches TRBD2 (5 bases). The CDR3 has 14 residues. CDR1 and CDR2 from the germline V gene are LNHDA and SQIVND (reference sequence). The germline V and J ends were trimmed by 5 bases and 7 bases, with 15 bases remaining between them. The CDR3 nucleotides are TGTGCCAGTAGTCGAGCGACTCCGGGGAATGAGCAGTTCTTC. Encoded protein: CASSRATPGNEQFF.

V usage is TRBV7-9 and J usage is TRBJ1-2; TRBD1 matches at 7 bases. Losses at the gene ends were 5 bases for V and 3 bases for J; bases not matched to a gene: 9. From germline, CDR1 is SEHNR and CDR2 FQNEAQ (reference sequence). This CDR3 has 15 amino acids. The CDR3 DNA reads TGTGCCAGCAGCCTGAAGACAGGGAATCACTATGGCTACACCTTC. Protein: CASSLKTGNHYGYTF.

CDR3: CASSFGLAGAEQYF. The CDR3 coding sequence is TGTGCCAGCAGCTTCGGACTAGCGGGGGCAGAGCAGTACTTC. The chain links TRBV7-8 to TRBJ2-7; 13 nucleotides line up with TRBD2. This CDR3 has 14 residues. The J segment lost 7 bases and the V segment lost 3 bases, leaving 3 bases of the junction unmatched. CDR1 and CDR2 (germline): SGHVS, FQNEAQ.

The V and J genes are TRBV7-8 and TRBJ2-5; TRBD2 is a possible D gene (6 bases). This CDR3 is built from 16 residues. CDR1 and CDR2 from the germline V gene are SGHVS and FQNEAQ. V was pared by 5 bases and J by 4 bases, with 20 bases between. CDR3 loop: CASSLNLQRLGETQYF. CDR3 coding DNA: TGTGCCAGCAGCCTGAATCTTCAGAGACTAGGAGAGACCCAGTACTTC.

The chain combines TRBV11-2 with TRBJ2-1; possibly TRBD2 for D (6 bases). Germline assignment: CDR1 SGHAT and CDR2 FQNNGV. The CDR3 contains 17 residues. V was trimmed by 2 bases and J by 2 bases, leaving 16 bases between them. CDR3 coding DNA: TGTGCCAGCAGCTTAATTGGGGCGGGGCCTACCTACAATGAGCAGTTCTTC. It is translated as CASSLIGAGPTYNEQFF. The whole variable domain, remainder taken from reference TRBV11-2 and TRBJ2-1, is EAGVAQSPRYKIIEKRQSVAFWCNPISGHATLYWYQQILGQGPKLLIQFQNNGVVDDSQLPKDRFSAERLKGVDSTLKIQPAKLEDSAVYLCASSLIGAGPTYNEQFFGPGTRLTVL.

The chain joins TRBV5-6 to TRBJ1-5; D remains unclear. Germline assignment: CDR1 SGHDT and CDR2 YYEEEE. The CDR3 extends over 14 amino acids. Trimming pared 2 bases from V and 0 bases from J, leaving 6 bases between. The CDR3 DNA follows: TGTGCCAGCAGCTTCGGTTATAGCAATCAGCCCCAGCATTTT. Its translation is CASSFGYSNQPQHF.

This rearrangement joins TRBV3-1 (or the pseudogene TRBV3-2) to TRBJ1-1; no reliable D call. The germline gives CDR1 LGHDT, CDR2 YNNKEL (reference sequence). Trimming stripped 1 base from V and 6 bases from J, with 12 bases between. The CDR3 runs to 14 residues. Here the CDR3 reads CASSQAVLSAEAFF. The CDR3 DNA reads as TGTGCCAGCAGCCAAGCCGTCTTATCCGCTGAAGCTTTCTTT.